Listed below are T cell receptor beta chains from one sample, sequenced in a study of T cell changes during pregnancy in multiple sclerosis. Method: immunoSEQ multiplex PCR; TCRdb's copy keeps in-frame clones and lacks some. The data show around 130,000 clones, with less than 97% seen just once and roughly 0.44% held by the top ten. This sample comprised peripheral blood, obtained after pregnancy. The receptors stem from a female donor with multiple sclerosis, enrolled in a pregnancy study. CDR3s include the opening cysteine and the closing phenylalanine or tryptophan. D genes are given only for firm matches. Only some rows state a clone size, as once, few, many or a class for expanded clones.

V: TRBV28
D: TRBD1
size: -
J: TRBJ2-1
CDR3: CASTGTGEQQFF
DNA: TGTGCCAGCACAGGGACAGGGGAGCAGCAGTTCTTC

V: TRBV5-1
D: TRBD1
size: -
J: TRBJ1-2
CDR3: CASSWGTGKNYGYTF
DNA: TGCGCCAGCAGCTGGGGGACAGGGAAGAACTATGGCTACACCTTC

V: TRBV6-6
D: TRBD1
size: -
J: TRBJ1-2
CDR3: CASSHGGQDGYTF
DNA: TGTGCCAGCAGCCACGGGGGACAGGATGGCTACACCTTC

V: TRBV27
D: -
size: -
J: TRBJ2-3
CDR3: CASSSIATTDTQYF
DNA: TGTGCCAGCAGTTCAATAGCTACTACAGATACGCAGTATTTT

V: TRBV10-3
D: -
size: -
J: TRBJ2-5
CDR3: CAISESGQEETQYF
DNA: TGTGCCATCAGTGAGTCGGGGCAGGAAGAGACCCAGTACTTC

V: TRBV5-5
D: -
size: -
J: TRBJ1-5
CDR3: CASSSGPGGLRGNQPQHF
DNA: TGTGCCAGCAGCTCTGGGCCCGGCGGGCTTAGGGGCAATCAGCCCCAGCATTTT

V: TRBV5-6
D: TRBD2
size: -
J: TRBJ2-7
CDR3: CASSLGTSGLEQYF
DNA: TGTGCCAGCAGCTTGGGGACTAGCGGCCTCGAGCAGTACTTC

V: TRBV5-8
D: TRBD1
size: -
J: TRBJ2-2
CDR3: CASRTGERYTGELFF
DNA: TGTGCCAGCAGGACAGGGGAGAGGTACACCGGGGAGCTGTTTTTT

V: TRBV7-2
D: -
size: -
J: TRBJ2-7
CDR3: CASSLDPHRSYEQYF
DNA: TGTGCCAGCAGCTTAGACCCCCACAGATCCTACGAGCAGTACTTC

V: TRBV9
D: TRBD1
size: once
J: TRBJ1-2
CDR3: CASSADRATNYGYTF
DNA: TGTGCCAGCAGCGCCGACAGGGCTACTAACTATGGCTACACCTTC

V: TRBV15
D: TRBD2
size: -
J: TRBJ2-7
CDR3: CATSREVGSGTALIYEQYF
DNA: TGTGCCACCAGCAGAGAGGTCGGTAGCGGGACCGCATTGATCTACGAGCAGTACTTC

V: TRBV7-9
D: -
size: -
J: TRBJ1-2
CDR3: CASSLARASNYGYTF
DNA: TGTGCCAGCAGCTTAGCGCGGGCGTCTAACTATGGCTACACCTTC

V: TRBV14
D: -
size: once
J: TRBJ2-7
CDR3: CASSQDWTSYEQYF
DNA: TGTGCCAGCAGCCAAGACTGGACAAGCTACGAGCAGTACTTC

V: TRBV9
D: -
size: once
J: TRBJ1-3
CDR3: CASSPRRRMGNTIYF
DNA: TGTGCCAGCAGCCCTCGCAGGAGGATGGGAAACACCATATATTTT

V: TRBV10-2
D: -
size: few
J: TRBJ2-1
CDR3: CAKQCLEGGNEQFF
DNA: TGCGCCAAGCAGTGCCTAGAAGGGGGCAATGAGCAGTTCTTC

V: TRBV6-5
D: TRBD1
size: -
J: TRBJ1-2
CDR3: CASSQDRGRGGGYTF
DNA: TGTGCCAGCAGTCAGGACAGGGGGCGTGGGGGTGGCTACACCTTC

V: TRBV28
D: -
size: once
J: TRBJ2-7
CDR3: CASSPPSYEQYF
DNA: TGTGCCAGCAGCCCACCGAGCTACGAGCAGTACTTC

V: TRBV15
D: TRBD2
size: -
J: TRBJ2-7
CDR3: CATSRSGPSGRYEQYF
DNA: TGTGCCACCAGCAGATCTGGCCCTAGCGGGAGGTACGAGCAGTACTTC

V: TRBV7-8
D: -
size: -
J: TRBJ1-1
CDR3: CASSLNWWDTDVENTEAFF
DNA: TGTGCCAGCAGCTTAAATTGGTGGGACACAGATGTGGAGAACACTGAAGCTTTCTTT

V: TRBV6-5
D: TRBD1
size: -
J: TRBJ2-2
CDR3: CASSKDRGKTGELFF
DNA: TGTGCCAGCAGCAAGGACAGGGGAAAGACCGGGGAGCTGTTTTTT

V: TRBV6-5
D: -
size: -
J: TRBJ2-7
CDR3: CACGVPYEQYF
DNA: TGTGCCTGCGGGGTTCCCTACGAGCAGTACTTC

V: TRBV6-6
D: -
size: -
J: TRBJ2-3
CDR3: CASSYGDSPGTDTQYF
DNA: TGTGCCAGCAGTTATGGGGACTCCCCGGGCACAGATACGCAGTATTTT

V: TRBV6-6
D: TRBD1
size: -
J: TRBJ1-2
CDR3: CASRRQGDINYGYTF
DNA: TGTGCCAGCAGGAGACAGGGGGATATTAACTATGGCTACACCTTC

V: TRBV12-5
D: -
size: -
J: TRBJ2-7
CDR3: CASGLDGSYEQYF
DNA: TGTGCTAGTGGTTTGGACGGTAGCTACGAGCAGTACTTC

V: TRBV19
D: -
size: -
J: TRBJ1-5
CDR3: CASSNGQNQPQHF
DNA: TGTGCCAGTAGTAACGGACAGAATCAGCCCCAGCATTTT

V: TRBV28
D: TRBD2
size: -
J: TRBJ2-5
CDR3: CASSEETSGRETQYF
DNA: TGTGCCAGCAGTGAGGAGACTAGCGGGAGAGAGACCCAGTACTTC

V: TRBV7-9
D: TRBD2
size: -
J: TRBJ2-3
CDR3: CASSLSAGGNTDTQYF
DNA: TGTGCCAGCAGCTTATCGGCGGGAGGAAACACAGATACGCAGTATTTT

V: TRBV5-4
D: TRBD2
size: -
J: TRBJ2-7
CDR3: CASSLATSGYEQYF
DNA: TGTGCCAGCAGCTTGGCGACTAGCGGCTACGAGCAGTACTTC

V: TRBV9
D: TRBD2
size: -
J: TRBJ2-5
CDR3: CASSPYPGLAGGSETQYF
DNA: TGTGCCAGCAGCCCATACCCGGGACTAGCGGGAGGGTCAGAGACCCAGTACTTC

V: TRBV18
D: TRBD2
size: -
J: TRBJ2-1
CDR3: CASSPPGLAGGNEQFF
DNA: TGTGCCAGCTCACCACCGGGACTAGCGGGAGGTAATGAGCAGTTCTTC

V: TRBV6-1
D: -
size: -
J: TRBJ1-2
CDR3: CVLQGSYGYTF
DNA: TGTGTCCTTCAGGGAAGCTATGGCTACACCTTC

V: TRBV7-6
D: -
size: -
J: TRBJ1-3
CDR3: CASSILDSRSGNTIYF
DNA: TGTGCCAGCAGCATTCTAGACAGCCGCTCTGGAAACACCATATATTTT

V: TRBV4-1
D: TRBD2
size: -
J: TRBJ2-5
CDR3: CASSQAPGGLQETQYF
DNA: TGCGCCAGCAGCCAAGCCCCGGGAGGGCTTCAAGAGACCCAGTACTTC

V: TRBV18
D: -
size: -
J: TRBJ1-4
CDR3: CASSSAQQATNEKLFF
DNA: TGTGCCAGCTCATCAGCACAACAGGCAACTAATGAAAAACTGTTTTTT

V: TRBV27
D: TRBD1
size: -
J: TRBJ2-1
CDR3: CASSLSRTGAEQFF
DNA: TGTGCCAGCAGTTTATCAAGGACAGGGGCTGAGCAGTTCTTC

V: TRBV7-9
D: TRBD1
size: -
J: TRBJ2-7
CDR3: CASSLEVGTGLSYEQYF
DNA: TGTGCCAGCAGCTTGGAGGTGGGGACAGGGCTCTCCTACGAGCAGTACTTC